A selection of T cell receptor beta chains follows, all from one sample in a study of cytomegalovirus exposure and HLA in healthy donors. Clones were sequenced by immunoSEQ multiplex PCR, and TCRdb holds only the in-frame ones, with some missing. The repertoire holds about 150,000 clones, 75% to 85% seen once, with roughly 7.7% in the top ten. The sequenced sample was PBMCs. The receptor source for this set is a man between 25 and 39 years old in good health and CMV-seropositive. The CDR3 runs from the conserved cysteine through the conserved F or W. A D gene is named only where the DNA matches it firmly. Not every row has a clone size; where given, it reads once, few, many or a size class.

V gene	clone size	D gene	J gene	CDR3 protein	CDR3 DNA
TRBV4-2	NA	TRBD1	TRBJ1-1	CASSQGGGGVIEAFF	TGTGCCAGCAGCCAAGGTGGAGGGGGCGTGATTGAAGCTTTCTTT
TRBV30	NA	TRBD2	TRBJ2-1	CAWSVLYAFSGGEQFF	TGTGCCTGGAGTGTACTATATGCCTTCTCCGGGGGGGAGCAGTTCTTC
TRBV11-2	NA	TRBD2	TRBJ2-5	CASSLAGGGAETQYF	TGTGCCAGCAGCTTAGCCGGCGGGGGGGCCGAGACCCAGTACTTC
TRBV28	NA	NA	TRBJ1-1	CATGARSTEAFF	TGTGCCACCGGCGCGCGGTCTACTGAAGCTTTCTTT
TRBV28	NA	NA	TRBJ2-7	CASSSQGSHEQYF	TGTGCCAGCAGTTCACAGGGTAGCCACGAGCAGTACTTC
TRBV27	NA	NA	TRBJ1-2	CASSLPGEGYTF	TGTGCCAGCAGTTTACCAGGGGAAGGCTACACCTTC
TRBV6-5	NA	NA	TRBJ2-7	CASSYSTPRLNYEQYF	TGTGCCAGCAGTTACTCCACGCCGCGCCTAAACTACGAGCAGTACTTC
TRBV2	NA	TRBD1	TRBJ1-3	CANQGDGNTIYF	TGTGCCAACCAGGGGGATGGAAACACCATATATTTT
TRBV29-1	NA	TRBD1	TRBJ1-1	CSVPKGGQGGHTEAFF	TGCAGCGTTCCAAAGGGGGGACAGGGAGGGCACACTGAAGCTTTCTTT
TRBV4-1	many	NA	TRBJ1-3	CASSHLFRTARSGNTIYF	TGCGCCAGCAGCCACCTATTCCGGACAGCCCGCTCTGGAAACACCATATATTTT
TRBV7-9	once	NA	TRBJ1-4	CSSSHGGATNEKLFF	TGTTCCAGCAGCCATGGCGGCGCTACTAATGAAAAACTGTTTTTT
TRBV5-1	NA	NA	TRBJ2-7	CASSVGQGWDEQYF	TGCGCCAGCTCAGTCGGGCAGGGTTGGGACGAGCAGTACTTC
TRBV28	NA	NA	TRBJ2-2	CASRPVGQIGTGELFF	TGTGCCAGCAGGCCAGTGGGGCAGATAGGCACCGGGGAGCTGTTTTTT
TRBV7-2	NA	NA	TRBJ2-2	CASYSPFITGELFF	TGTGCCAGCTACTCGCCGTTTATTACCGGGGAGCTGTTTTTT
TRBV6-1	once	NA	TRBJ1-2	CASSEASTLPPF	TGTGCCAGCAGTGAAGCTTCCACGCTACCCCCCTTC
TRBV4-1	few	NA	TRBJ1-5	CASSVDTYSNQPQHF	TGCGCCAGCAGCGTTGACACTTATAGCAATCAGCCCCAGCATTTT
TRBV4-3	NA	NA	TRBJ1-6	CASSQGARPDSPLHF	TGCGCCAGCAGCCAAGGGGCGAGACCCGATTCACCCCTCCACTTT
TRBV29-1	NA	TRBD1	TRBJ2-7	CSVGQGRHEQYF	TGCAGCGTCGGACAGGGGAGACACGAGCAGTACTTC
TRBV7-3	few	NA	TRBJ1-1	CASKTGGNTEAFF	TGTGCCAGCAAGACAGGCGGTAACACTGAAGCTTTCTTT
TRBV7-9	once	TRBD1	TRBJ2-2	CASSLALGDRNTGELFF	TGTGCCAGCAGCCTAGCCTTAGGGGACAGGAACACCGGGGAGCTGTTTTTT
TRBV5-1	NA	TRBD1	TRBJ2-5	CASSLTGGEETQYF	TGCGCCAGCAGCTTGACAGGGGGCGAAGAGACCCAGTACTTC
TRBV7-9	few	TRBD1	TRBJ1-4	CASSFTGDEKLFF	TGTGCCAGCAGCTTCACAGGGGATGAAAAACTGTTTTTT
TRBV7-2	NA	NA	TRBJ2-5	CASSSTGLETQYF	TGTGCCAGCAGCTCTACAGGGTTAGAGACCCAGTACTTC
TRBV7-8	NA	NA	TRBJ2-1	CASSFRPGSYNEQFF	TGTGCCAGCAGCTTCCGGCCAGGGTCATACAATGAGCAGTTCTTC
TRBV5-1	NA	NA	TRBJ2-3	CASSLGRGSTDTQYF	TGCGCCAGCAGCTTGGGGCGGGGTAGCACAGATACGCAGTATTTT
TRBV11-2	NA	TRBD1	TRBJ1-2	CASSLDRGRGYTF	TGTGCCAGCAGCTTAGACAGGGGGCGAGGCTACACCTTC
TRBV5-6	NA	NA	TRBJ2-7	CASSPYLEIPYEQYF	TGTGCCAGCAGCCCTTACCTCGAGATCCCCTACGAGCAGTACTTC
TRBV6-5	NA	TRBD1	TRBJ2-7	CASRRQGAGEQYF	TGTGCCAGCAGGCGACAGGGGGCGGGCGAGCAGTACTTC
TRBV9	NA	NA	TRBJ1-1	CASSVEHQNTEAFF	TGTGCCAGCAGCGTAGAACACCAGAACACTGAAGCTTTCTTT
TRBV28	NA	TRBD1	TRBJ1-2	CASSLPGQGRGYTF	TGTGCCAGCAGTTTACCGGGACAGGGGCGAGGCTACACCTTC
TRBV7-8	NA	TRBD2	TRBJ2-5	CASSSGLAGPQETQYF	TGTGCCAGCAGCTCAGGACTAGCGGGACCACAAGAGACCCAGTACTTC
TRBV14	once	NA	TRBJ1-1	CASSQVLDTEAFF	TGTGCCAGCAGCCAAGTCCTTGACACTGAAGCTTTCTTT
TRBV28	few	TRBD2	TRBJ2-3	CASSFLTSDTDTQYF	TGTGCCAGCAGTTTTTTGACTAGCGACACAGATACGCAGTATTTT
TRBV28	NA	NA	TRBJ2-7	CASFRDGSYEQYF	TGTGCCAGCTTCAGGGATGGGTCCTACGAGCAGTACTTC
TRBV9	NA	NA	TRBJ2-7	CASSGQNPYEQYF	TGTGCCAGCAGCGGTCAGAACCCCTACGAGCAGTACTTC
TRBV28	NA	TRBD1	TRBJ1-2	CASSIQGASDYGYTF	TGTGCCAGCAGTATACAGGGGGCTAGTGACTATGGCTACACCTTC
TRBV5-1	NA	NA	TRBJ1-1	CASSWGVGGNTEAFF	TGCGCCAGCAGCTGGGGTGTGGGGGGGAACACTGAAGCTTTCTTT
TRBV4-1	NA	TRBD2	TRBJ2-3	CASSPHFGAGGTDTQYF	TGCGCCAGCAGCCCACATTTCGGAGCGGGAGGCACAGATACGCAGTATTTT
TRBV9	NA	TRBD1	TRBJ1-2	CASSAMTGTGNTGYTF	TGTGCCAGCAGCGCAATGACCGGGACAGGGAACACGGGCTACACCTTC
TRBV9	NA	NA	TRBJ1-4	CASSTATGEGEKLFF	TGTGCCAGCAGCACTGCGACAGGAGAGGGCGAAAAACTGTTTTTT
TRBV7-8	NA	TRBD2	TRBJ2-3	CASSQLAGGTDTQYF	TGTGCCAGCAGCCAGCTAGCGGGGGGCACAGATACGCAGTATTTT
TRBV29-1	NA	NA	TRBJ2-7	CSVEDLAGSSYEQYF	TGCAGCGTTGAAGATCTGGCGGGTAGCTCCTACGAGCAGTACTTC
TRBV13	NA	NA	TRBJ1-2	CASSPGGHGYTF	TGTGCCAGCAGCCCGGGGGGGCACGGCTACACCTTC
TRBV19	NA	NA	TRBJ1-5	CASSIAAGLSNQPQHF	TGTGCCAGTAGTATAGCGGCGGGGCTGAGCAATCAGCCCCAGCATTTT
TRBV7-2	NA	NA	TRBJ1-1	CASRSTGFTEAFF	TGTGCCAGCAGGTCTACAGGTTTCACTGAAGCTTTCTTT
TRBV28	NA	NA	TRBJ1-1	CASSINTEAFF	TGTGCCAGCAGTATAAATACTGAAGCTTTCTTT
TRBV6-4	NA	NA	TRBJ2-4	CASTPRDYPPIAKNIQYF	TGTGCCAGCACCCCAAGAGACTACCCCCCCATAGCCAAAAACATTCAGTACTTC
TRBV9	NA	TRBD1	TRBJ1-2	CASSASTGELNGYTF	TGTGCCAGCAGCGCCTCGACAGGGGAACTGAATGGCTACACCTTC
TRBV11-1	NA	NA	TRBJ1-1	CASSLDRAEAFF	TGTGCCAGCAGCTTAGATCGGGCTGAAGCTTTCTTT
TRBV5-8	NA	NA	TRBJ2-3	CASSTGTPYIDTQYF	TGTGCCAGCAGCACCGGGACTCCGTATATAGATACGCAGTATTTT
TRBV7-2	few	TRBD2	TRBJ2-1	CASSLASGPGGYNEQFF	TGTGCCAGCAGCTTGGCTAGCGGCCCCGGCGGGTACAATGAGCAGTTCTTC